This TCR beta chain was sequenced in a study of blood T cell repertoires in COVID-19. Across the whole study: PBMCs, B-cell-depleted T cells, or T cells were the source of the cDNA or gDNA that made up the material.

From germline, CDR1 is LNHDA and CDR2 SQIVND (reference sequence). The CDR3 consists of 15 residues. V was clipped by 5 bases and J by 2 bases, with 12 bases between them. How the authors handled the data: Nucleated cell number was recorded as an estimate derived from reference gene primer amplification. Sequenced by immunoSEQ multiplex PCR; TCRdb stores in-frame clones only, minus some. V and J calls and clone size are as listed in that table; D and trimming were resolved from the DNA. Among 130,000 to 150,000 clones, over 75% were seen once, and the ten largest hold approximately 2.8%. The receptor's source is a woman between 55 and 75 years old with active COVID-19. Sequenced sample: peripheral blood. The chain recombines TRBV19 with TRBJ2-2; D possibly corresponds to TRBD1 (6 bases). Written as DNA, the CDR3 is TGTGCCAGTAGTTCGGACAGAGGAAACACCGGGGAGCTGTTTTTT. Protein sequence: CASSSDRGNTGELFF.